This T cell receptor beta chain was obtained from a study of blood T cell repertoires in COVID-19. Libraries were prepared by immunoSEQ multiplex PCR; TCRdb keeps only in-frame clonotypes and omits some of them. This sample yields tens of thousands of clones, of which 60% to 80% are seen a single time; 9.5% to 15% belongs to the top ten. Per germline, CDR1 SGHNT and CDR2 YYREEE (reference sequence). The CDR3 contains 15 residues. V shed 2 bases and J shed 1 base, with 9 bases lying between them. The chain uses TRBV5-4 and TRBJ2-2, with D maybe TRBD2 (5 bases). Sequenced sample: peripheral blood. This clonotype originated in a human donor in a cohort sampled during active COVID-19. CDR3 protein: CASSLGLKNTGELFF. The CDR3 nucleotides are TGTGCCAGCAGCTTAGGACTGAAGAACACCGGGGAGCTGTTTTTT.